The entry below gives a single T cell receptor beta chain sequence along with its context. In the authors' methods: Amplification from reference gene primers served as the basis for estimated nucleated cell counts. Data came from immunoSEQ multiplex PCR; TCRdb stores just in-frame clones and leaves some out. V and J calls and clone size are copied from that table; D and trimming were computed from the DNA. The sample contains roughly 380,000 clones, roughly 90% of which appear only once. The data were taken from a study of blood T cell repertoires in COVID-19. On the study more broadly: Samples representing acute and convalescent COVID-19 were sourced from the United States, Italy and Spain. Sources were T cells, B-cell-depleted T cells, or PBMCs; the material itself was cDNA or gDNA.

Seattle patients were enrolled while actively infected and followed longitudinally. This CDR3 has 14 amino acids. The germline V gene encodes CDR1 SNHLY and CDR2 FYNNEI. With 6 bases clipped from V and 2 bases from J, the junction kept 4 bases outside the gene matches. Sequencing used peripheral blood. The J gene is TRBJ2-5, the V gene TRBV2, with 9 bases lining up with TRBD2. This TCR was sampled from a woman aged 40 to 50 with COVID-19, enrolled during active disease. CDR3 sequence reads: CASRRLAAQETQYF. CDR3 DNA: TGTGCCAGCAGGAGACTAGCGGCTCAAGAGACCCAGTACTTC.